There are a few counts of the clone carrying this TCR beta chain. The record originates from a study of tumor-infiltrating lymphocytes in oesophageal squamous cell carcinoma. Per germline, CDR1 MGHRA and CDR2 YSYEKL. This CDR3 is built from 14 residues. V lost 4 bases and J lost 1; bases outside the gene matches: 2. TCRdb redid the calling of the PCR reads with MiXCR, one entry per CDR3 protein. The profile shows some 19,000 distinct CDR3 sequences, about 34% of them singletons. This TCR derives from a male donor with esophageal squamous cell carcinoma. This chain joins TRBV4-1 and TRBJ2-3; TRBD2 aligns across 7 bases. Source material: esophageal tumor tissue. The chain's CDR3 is CASSRLAGTDTQYF. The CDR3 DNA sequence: TGCGCCAGCAGCCGGCTAGCGGGCACAGATACGCAGTATTTT.